A single sample is the source of the 17 T cell receptor beta chains below, sequenced in a study of blood T cell repertoires in COVID-19. Using immunoSEQ multiplex PCR, the repertoire was profiled, and TCRdb retains in-frame clones only, with some absent. The table records tens of thousands of clones, just over 90% of them present only once. Sequencing used peripheral blood. Every receptor here comes from a human donor in a cohort sampled during active COVID-19.

The chain recombines TRBV4-1 with TRBJ2-1, with 10 bases identical to TRBD2. The CDR3 runs to 17 residues. The germline gives CDR1 MGHRA, CDR2 YSYEKL. The V and J ends lost 4 bases and 5 bases, in that order; junction bases with no gene match: 11. CDR3 in DNA: TGCGCCAGCAGCCCAACGACTAGCGGGTCGTCCGACAATGAGCAGTTCTTC. This translates into CASSPTTSGSSDNEQFF.

This clone occurred a few times. The chain carries TRBV28 and TRBJ1-5; weak D call: TRBD1 (6 bases). Trimming took off 3 bases at V and 5 bases at J, with 14 bases between the two ends. Germline CDR1 reads MDHEN; CDR2 reads SYDVKM. This CDR3 has 15 residues. The CDR3, as DNA: TGTGCCAGCAGTTTTGCCAACAGGGCGCATCAGCCCCAGCATTTT. This encodes CASSFANRAHQPQHF.

The V and J genes are TRBV6-6 and TRBJ2-1, with 13 positions matching TRBD2. From germline, CDR1 is MNHNY and CDR2 SVGAGI (reference sequence). This CDR3 comprises 16 residues. Losses at the gene ends were 5 bases for V and 8 bases for J; bases not matched to a gene: 9. In DNA form, the CDR3 reads TGTGCCAGCAGTCCGGGACTAGCGGGACATACGGATGAGCAGTTCTTC. Its protein is CASSPGLAGHTDEQFF.

The table lists this clone with a count of one. The chain couples TRBV3-1 (or the pseudogene TRBV3-2) to TRBJ2-7, with D uncertain. Trimming left V 1 base short and J 2 bases short, with 9 bases between. The CDR3 is 14 amino acids. Per germline, CDR1 LGHDT and CDR2 YNNKEL (reference sequence). The CDR3 here is CASSQVSSPYEQYF. CDR3 bases: TGTGCCAGCAGCCAAGTGTCAAGCCCCTACGAGCAGTACTTC.

V is TRBV12-3 or TRBV12-4 and J is TRBJ2-7, with D possibly matching TRBD1 (5 bases). Between the trimmed V and J ends, which lost 4 bases and 7 bases, there was a span of 8 bases. This CDR3 has 11 residues. The CDR3 here is CASSSGKEQYF. CDR3 sequence (DNA): TGTGCCAGCAGTTCAGGGAAGGAGCAGTACTTC.

This clone was seen a handful of times. V is TRBV4-3 and J is TRBJ2-2; D is unclear. The V and J ends lost 3 bases and 6 bases respectively, with 14 bases between them. The CDR3 runs to 15 residues. Germline V lookup: CDR1 LGHNA, CDR2 YSLEER. The CDR3 nucleotides read TGCGCCAGCAGCCACCAGACAAATCAGGCCGGGGAGCTGTTTTTT. It translates to CASSHQTNQAGELFF.

This clone showed up just a few times. The chain links TRBV9 to TRBJ2-2; 8 bases map to TRBD1. CDR3 size: 14 residues. The V gene's germline CDR1 is SGDLS and CDR2 YYNGEE. Trimming removed 2 bases from V and 8 bases from J; junction bases left unmatched: 5. CDR3 protein: CASSVQGAPGELFF. As DNA, the CDR3 is TGTGCCAGCAGCGTTCAGGGGGCGCCTGGGGAGCTGTTTTTT.

V gene TRBV11-2 combines with J gene TRBJ2-1; D possibly corresponds to TRBD2 (6 bases). In germline, CDR1 is SGHAT, CDR2 FQNNGV. The CDR3 sequence is 16 residues long. V was trimmed by 5 bases and J by 0 bases, leaving 14 bases between them. The CDR3 is CASSLTSSISYNEQFF. CDR3 coding DNA: TGTGCCAGCAGCCTTACTAGCTCGATCTCCTACAATGAGCAGTTCTTC.

The genes are TRBV28 and TRBJ2-5; TRBD2 agrees at 8 bases. Germline CDR1 and CDR2: MDHEN and SYDVKM. The CDR3 spans 13 residues. The CDR3 protein is CGSGLAGAQTQYF. CDR3 nucleotides: TGTGGATCCGGACTAGCTGGCGCGCAGACCCAGTACTTC.

The chain employs TRBV19 and TRBJ2-1; 13 bases agree with TRBD2. CDR3 length: 17 amino acids. Germline V gene sequence: CDR1 LNHDA, CDR2 SQIVND (reference sequence). The V gene end was trimmed by 5 bases and the J gene end by 6 bases; junction bases not matched to a gene: 10. This CDR3 reads CASSLRTSGSGSNEQFF. The CDR3 region has the DNA TGTGCCAGTAGTCTGAGGACTAGCGGGAGTGGGAGCAATGAGCAGTTCTTC.

This clone was recorded a few times. This chain connects TRBV28 to TRBJ1-5; a possible D gene is TRBD1 (5 bases). V lost 6 bases and J lost 7, with 19 bases in between. The CDR3 spans 15 residues. CDR1 MDHEN and CDR2 SYDVKM come from the germline V gene. The CDR3: CASRVYGARAQPQHF. Here the CDR3 DNA reads TGTGCCAGCAGAGTATATGGGGCGCGAGCGCAGCCCCAGCATTTT.

The chain has TRBV6-1 and TRBJ2-1, with D tentatively TRBD2 (6 bases). CDR3 length: 17 amino acids. CDR1 and CDR2 (germline): MNHNS, SASEGT. V was clipped by 0 bases and J by 5 bases, with 17 bases between them. The CDR3 DNA reads as TGTGCCAGCAGTGAAGCGTTAAGGGAGGCCCGTAACAATGAGCAGTTCTTC. It is translated as CASSEALREARNNEQFF.

The V call is TRBV20-1, the J call TRBJ2-1, with a possible D match to TRBD2 (6 bases). This CDR3 region has 16 residues. Trimming removed 3 bases from V and 7 bases from J, with 22 bases in between. Germline values: CDR1 DFQATT, CDR2 SNEGSKA (reference sequence). CDR3 DNA: TGCAGTGCTAGTGGGGGTGGGGCGGGAACGGGGAATGAGCAGTTCTTC. Its translation: CSASGGGAGTGNEQFF.

This chain uses TRBV5-4 with TRBJ2-7; D remains unclear. The germline V gene has CDR1 SGHNT and CDR2 YYREEE (reference sequence). Trimming took 0 bases from V and 3 from J, leaving 16 bases between them. The CDR3 is 16 amino acids. Written as DNA, the CDR3 is TGTGCCAGCAGCTTGGCTGCAGGATCAAAAGTCTACGAGCAGTACTTC. It specifies CASSLAAGSKVYEQYF.

V usage is TRBV7-8 and J usage is TRBJ2-7; possibly TRBD1 or TRBD2 for D (6 bases each). Germline loops: CDR1 SGHVS, CDR2 FQNEAQ. The CDR3 is 14 amino acids. Trimming shortened V by 5 bases and J by 1 base, and 12 bases separated the two germline ends. In DNA form, the CDR3 reads TGTGCCAGCAGCCGGAGGGGGATATCCTACGAGCAGTACTTC. Protein: CASSRRGISYEQYF.

The V gene is TRBV13, the J gene TRBJ2-7; D might be TRBD1 (6 bases). V was cut by 5 bases and J by 2 bases, with 16 bases left in between. The germline V gene encodes CDR1 PRHDT and CDR2 FYEKMQ (reference sequence). This CDR3 is 15 amino acids long. In DNA, the CDR3 is TGTGCCAGCAGCCCAGCTGGGGGCAGCCCCTACGAGCAGTACTTC. Amino acids: CASSPAGGSPYEQYF.

This clone was seen once. The genes are TRBV7-8 and TRBJ2-7, with 8 bases fitting TRBD1. The trim removed 3 bases at V and 0 bases at J, leaving 13 bases unmatched. Germline CDR1 SGHVS, CDR2 FQNEAQ. This CDR3 has 18 residues. The CDR3 sequence is CASSFGSRDRRASYEQYF. In nucleotides, the CDR3 is TGTGCCAGCAGCTTTGGAAGCCGGGACAGGCGGGCCTCCTACGAGCAGTACTTC.